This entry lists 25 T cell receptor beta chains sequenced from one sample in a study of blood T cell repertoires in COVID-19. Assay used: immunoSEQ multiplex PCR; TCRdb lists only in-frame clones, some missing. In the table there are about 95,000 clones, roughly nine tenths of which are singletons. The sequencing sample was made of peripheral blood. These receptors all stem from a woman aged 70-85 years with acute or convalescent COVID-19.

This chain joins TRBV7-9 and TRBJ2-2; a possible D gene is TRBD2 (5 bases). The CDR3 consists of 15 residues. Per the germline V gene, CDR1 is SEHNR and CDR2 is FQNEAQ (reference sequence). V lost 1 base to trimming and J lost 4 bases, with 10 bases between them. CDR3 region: CASSLEWGATGELFF. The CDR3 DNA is TGTGCCAGCAGCTTAGAATGGGGAGCCACCGGGGAGCTGTTTTTT.

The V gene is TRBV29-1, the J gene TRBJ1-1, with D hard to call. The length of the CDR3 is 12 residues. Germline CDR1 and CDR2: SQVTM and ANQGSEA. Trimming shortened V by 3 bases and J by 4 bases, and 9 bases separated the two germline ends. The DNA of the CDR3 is TGCAGCGTTGAGAAGTCGGGCACTGAAGCTTTCTTT. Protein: CSVEKSGTEAFF.

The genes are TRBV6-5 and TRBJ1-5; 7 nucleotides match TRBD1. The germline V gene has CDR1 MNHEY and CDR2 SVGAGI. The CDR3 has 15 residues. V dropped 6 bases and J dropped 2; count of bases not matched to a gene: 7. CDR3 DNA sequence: TGTGCCAGCAGCCTGAACAGGGGTGGCAATCAGCCCCAGCATTTT. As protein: CASSLNRGGNQPQHF.

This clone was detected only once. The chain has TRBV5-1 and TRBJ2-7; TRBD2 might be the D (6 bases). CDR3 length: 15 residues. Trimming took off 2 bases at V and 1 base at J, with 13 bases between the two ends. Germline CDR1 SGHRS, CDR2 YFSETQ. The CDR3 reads CASSFRGGESYEQYV. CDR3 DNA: TGCGCCAGCAGCTTTCGGGGCGGGGAATCCTACGAGCAGTACGTC.

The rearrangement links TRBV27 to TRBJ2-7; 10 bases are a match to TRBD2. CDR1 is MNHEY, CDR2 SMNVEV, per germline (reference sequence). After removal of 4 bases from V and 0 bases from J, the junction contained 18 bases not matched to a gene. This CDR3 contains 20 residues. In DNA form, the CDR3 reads TGTGCCAGCAGTTATCCGGTTGAAACAAAGCGGGAGGGAAGCTCCTACGAGCAGTACTTC. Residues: CASSYPVETKREGSSYEQYF.

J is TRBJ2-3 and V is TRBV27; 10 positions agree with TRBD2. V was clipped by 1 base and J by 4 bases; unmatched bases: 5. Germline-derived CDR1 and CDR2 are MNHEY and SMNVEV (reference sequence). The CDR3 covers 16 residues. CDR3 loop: CASSLLAGGPPDTQYF. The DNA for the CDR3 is TGTGCCAGCAGTTTATTAGCGGGGGGCCCGCCAGATACGCAGTATTTT.

The CDR3 coding sequence is TGTGCCAGCAGCATGAGGGACAGGGGCAATTCACCCCTCCACTTT. Translation gives CASSMRDRGNSPLHF. This chain joins TRBV7-2 and TRBJ1-6; 10 nucleotides agree with TRBD1. V shed 5 bases, J shed 7 bases, and the junction held 5 bases outside the gene matches. The CDR3 has 15 amino acids. CDR1 and CDR2 (germline): SGHTA, FQGNSA.

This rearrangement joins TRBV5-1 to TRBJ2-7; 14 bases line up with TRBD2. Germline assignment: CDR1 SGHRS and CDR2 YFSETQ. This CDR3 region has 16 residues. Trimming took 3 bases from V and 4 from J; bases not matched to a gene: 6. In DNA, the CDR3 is TGCGCCAGCAGCTGGGGGACTAGCGGGAGAGGGTACGAGCAGTACTTC. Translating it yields CASSWGTSGRGYEQYF.

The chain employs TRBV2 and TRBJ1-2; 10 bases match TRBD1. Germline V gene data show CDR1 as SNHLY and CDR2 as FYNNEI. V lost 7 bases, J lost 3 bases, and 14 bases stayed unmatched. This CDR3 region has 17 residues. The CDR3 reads CASTKSGTGDRHYGYTF. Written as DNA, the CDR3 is TGTGCCAGCACCAAGTCTGGGACAGGGGACAGACACTATGGCTACACCTTC.

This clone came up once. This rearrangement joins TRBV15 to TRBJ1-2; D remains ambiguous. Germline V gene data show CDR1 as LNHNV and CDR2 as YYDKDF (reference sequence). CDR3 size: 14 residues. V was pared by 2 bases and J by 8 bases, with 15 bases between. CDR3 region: CATSRPSTPRGYTF. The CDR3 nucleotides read TGTGCCACCAGCAGACCCTCCACGCCCAGGGGCTACACCTTC.

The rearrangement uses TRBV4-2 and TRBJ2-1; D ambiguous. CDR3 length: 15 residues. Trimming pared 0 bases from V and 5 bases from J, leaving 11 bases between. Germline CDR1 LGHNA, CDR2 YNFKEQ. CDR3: CASSQELILNNEQFF. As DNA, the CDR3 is TGTGCCAGCAGCCAAGAGTTGATACTTAACAATGAGCAGTTCTTC.

The CDR3 region has the DNA TGTGCCATCAGTGATGGAATCCTTGGGGCCCTCCAGTACACTGAAGCTTTCTTT. This encodes CAISDGILGALQYTEAFF. The rearrangement joins TRBV10-3 to TRBJ1-1; D might be TRBD1 (5 bases). The CDR3 consists of 18 residues. V was clipped by 3 bases and J by 3 bases, with 23 bases between them. Per the germline V gene, CDR1 is ENHRY and CDR2 is SYGVKD.

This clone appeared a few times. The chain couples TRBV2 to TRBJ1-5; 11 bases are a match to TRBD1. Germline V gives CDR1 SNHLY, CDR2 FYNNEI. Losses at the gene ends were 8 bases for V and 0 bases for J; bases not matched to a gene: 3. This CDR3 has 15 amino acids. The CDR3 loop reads CASGTGGVSNQPQHF. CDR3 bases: TGTGCCAGCGGGACAGGGGGTGTTAGCAATCAGCCCCAGCATTTT.

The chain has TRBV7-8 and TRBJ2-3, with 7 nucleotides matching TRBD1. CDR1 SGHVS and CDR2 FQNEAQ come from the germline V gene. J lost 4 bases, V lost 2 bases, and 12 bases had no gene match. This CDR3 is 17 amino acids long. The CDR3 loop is CASSLLGGRGQSDTQYF. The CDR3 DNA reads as TGTGCCAGCAGCTTATTAGGGGGTAGGGGGCAGTCAGATACGCAGTATTTT.

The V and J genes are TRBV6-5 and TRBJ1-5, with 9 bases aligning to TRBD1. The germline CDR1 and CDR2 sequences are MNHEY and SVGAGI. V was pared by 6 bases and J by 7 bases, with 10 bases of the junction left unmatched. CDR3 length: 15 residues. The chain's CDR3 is CASRKDRGPSQPQHF. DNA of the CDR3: TGTGCCAGCAGGAAGGACAGGGGTCCCTCGCAGCCCCAGCATTTT.

CDR3 amino acids: CASSYSTRVPENIQYF. The CDR3 DNA sequence: TGTGCCAGCAGTTACTCGACGAGGGTACCTGAAAACATTCAGTACTTC. This chain links TRBV6-6 with TRBJ2-4, with D possibly matching TRBD2 (5 bases). V dropped 0 bases and J dropped 5 bases, with 14 bases sitting between them. CDR3 length equals 16 residues. The germline V gene encodes CDR1 MNHNY and CDR2 SVGAGI (reference sequence).

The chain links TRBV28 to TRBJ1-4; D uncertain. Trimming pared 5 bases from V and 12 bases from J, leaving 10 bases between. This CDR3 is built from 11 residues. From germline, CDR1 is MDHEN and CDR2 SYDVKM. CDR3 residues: CASSPQVELFF. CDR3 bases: TGTGCCAGCAGTCCCCAGGTGGAACTGTTTTTT.

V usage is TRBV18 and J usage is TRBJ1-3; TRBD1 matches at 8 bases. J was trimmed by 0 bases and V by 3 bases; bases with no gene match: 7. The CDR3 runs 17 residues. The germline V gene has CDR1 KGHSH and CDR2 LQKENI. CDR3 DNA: TGTGCCAGCTCACCGTCGACAGGGGCGAGCTCTGGAAACACCATATATTTT. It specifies CASSPSTGASSGNTIYF.

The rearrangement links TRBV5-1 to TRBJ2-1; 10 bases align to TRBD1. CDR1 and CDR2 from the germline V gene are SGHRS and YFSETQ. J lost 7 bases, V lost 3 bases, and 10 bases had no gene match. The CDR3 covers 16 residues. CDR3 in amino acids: CASSSRDRGIGNEQFF. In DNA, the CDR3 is TGCGCCAGCAGCTCCCGGGACAGGGGAATTGGTAATGAGCAGTTCTTC.

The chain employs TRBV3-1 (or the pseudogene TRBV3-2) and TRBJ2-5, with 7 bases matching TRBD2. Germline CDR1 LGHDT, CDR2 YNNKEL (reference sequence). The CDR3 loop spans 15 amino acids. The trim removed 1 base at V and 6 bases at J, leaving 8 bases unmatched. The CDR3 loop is CASSQGWGGVKTQYF. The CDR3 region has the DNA TGTGCCAGCAGCCAAGGTTGGGGGGGGGTAAAGACCCAGTACTTC.

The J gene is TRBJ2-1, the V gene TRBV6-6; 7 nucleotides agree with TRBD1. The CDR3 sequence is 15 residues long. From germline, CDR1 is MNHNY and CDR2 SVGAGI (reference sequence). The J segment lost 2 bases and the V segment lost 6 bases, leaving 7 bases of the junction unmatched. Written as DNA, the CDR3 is TGTGCCAGCAGCCGGCCCGGGACAGCCTACAATGAGCAGTTCTTC. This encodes CASSRPGTAYNEQFF.

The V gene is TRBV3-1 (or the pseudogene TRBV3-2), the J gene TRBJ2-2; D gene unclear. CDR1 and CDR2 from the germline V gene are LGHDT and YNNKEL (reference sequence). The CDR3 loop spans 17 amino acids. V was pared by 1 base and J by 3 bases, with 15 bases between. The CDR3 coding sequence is TGTGCCAGCAGCCAAGGTTACGCGGCCGCCTACACCGGGGAGCTGTTTTTT. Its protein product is CASSQGYAAAYTGELFF.

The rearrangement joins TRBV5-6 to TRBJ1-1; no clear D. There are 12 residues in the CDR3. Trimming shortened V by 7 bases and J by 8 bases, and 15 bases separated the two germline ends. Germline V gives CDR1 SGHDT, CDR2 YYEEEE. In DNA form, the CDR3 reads TGTGCCAGCGGTCGGCGGTCAGTAGAAGCTTTCTTT. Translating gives CASGRRSVEAFF. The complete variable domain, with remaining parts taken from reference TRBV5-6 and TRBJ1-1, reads DAGVTQSPTHLIKTRGQQVTLRCSPKSGHDTVSWYQQALGQGPQFIFQYYEEEERQRGNFPDRFSGHQFPNYSSELNVNALLLGDSALYLCASGRRSVEAFFGQGTRLTVV.

CDR3: CASSPREVDEQFF. The CDR3 nucleotides read TGTGCCAGCTCACCGAGGGAGGTAGATGAGCAGTTCTTC. The chain is built from TRBV18 and TRBJ2-1; the D gene is possibly TRBD2 (6 bases). Germline CDR1 and CDR2: KGHSH and LQKENI. The CDR3 is made up of 13 amino acids. V was pared by 3 bases and J by 8 bases, with 11 bases between.

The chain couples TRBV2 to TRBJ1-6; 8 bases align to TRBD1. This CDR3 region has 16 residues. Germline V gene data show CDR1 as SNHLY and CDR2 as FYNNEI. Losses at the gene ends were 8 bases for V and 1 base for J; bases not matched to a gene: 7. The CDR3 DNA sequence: TGTGCCAGCTGGGACAGGAGATTTTCCTATAATTCACCCCTCCACTTT. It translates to CASWDRRFSYNSPLHF.